This T cell receptor beta chain was identified during a study of blood T cells in healthy people across ages. A second PCR of about 6 to 12 cycles used a sample-barcoded 5' primer and a J-beta primer mix. TCRdb itself ran the 5' RACE reads through MiXCR, one entry per CDR3 protein. The sample consists of some 1.6 million distinct CDR3 sequences, around 35% of them appearing once. As to this clonotype: The antigen remains undetermined.

V lost 0 bases to trimming and J lost 4 bases, with 16 bases between them. CDR1 and CDR2 from the germline V gene are SGDLS and YYNGEE. The CDR3 covers 16 residues. Study results and caveats: Age advanced and TCR beta diversity per million T cells fell, roughly linearly.

This receptor was taken from a woman aged 25-40 years in good health. The sequenced material came from blood. This chain joins TRBV9 and TRBJ2-5; a possible D gene is TRBD2 (5 bases). CDR3 amino acids: CASSVAPLVGRETQYF. The CDR3 region has the DNA TGTGCCAGCAGCGTAGCTCCACTAGTGGGTCGAGAGACCCAGTACTTC.